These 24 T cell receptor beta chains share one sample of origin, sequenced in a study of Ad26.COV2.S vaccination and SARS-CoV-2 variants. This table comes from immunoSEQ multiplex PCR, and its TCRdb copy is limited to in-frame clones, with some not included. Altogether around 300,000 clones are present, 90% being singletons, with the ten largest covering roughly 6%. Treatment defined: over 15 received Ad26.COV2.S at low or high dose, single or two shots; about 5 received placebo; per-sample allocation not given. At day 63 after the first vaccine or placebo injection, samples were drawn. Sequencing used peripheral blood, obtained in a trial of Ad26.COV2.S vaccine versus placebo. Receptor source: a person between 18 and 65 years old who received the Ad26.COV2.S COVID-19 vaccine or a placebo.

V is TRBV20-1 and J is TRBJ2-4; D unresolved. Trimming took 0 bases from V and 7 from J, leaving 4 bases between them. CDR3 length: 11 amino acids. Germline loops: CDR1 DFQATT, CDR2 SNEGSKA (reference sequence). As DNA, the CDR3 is TGCAGTGCTAGAGATGTTAACATTCAGTACTTC. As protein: CSARDVNIQYF.

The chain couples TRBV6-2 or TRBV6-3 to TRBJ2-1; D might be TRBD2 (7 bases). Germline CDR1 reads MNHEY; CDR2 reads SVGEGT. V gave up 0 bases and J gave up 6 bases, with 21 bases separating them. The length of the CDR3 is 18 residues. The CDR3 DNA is TGTGCCAGCAGTTACTCGTATGAAAGGGGGGGGACTATCAATGAGCAGTTCTTC. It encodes CASSYSYERGGTINEQFF.

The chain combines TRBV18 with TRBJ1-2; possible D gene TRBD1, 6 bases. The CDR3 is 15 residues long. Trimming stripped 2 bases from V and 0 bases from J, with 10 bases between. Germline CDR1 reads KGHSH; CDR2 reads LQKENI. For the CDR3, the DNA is TGTGCCAGCTCACCAACACAGGGATCTAACTATGGCTACACCTTC. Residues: CASSPTQGSNYGYTF.

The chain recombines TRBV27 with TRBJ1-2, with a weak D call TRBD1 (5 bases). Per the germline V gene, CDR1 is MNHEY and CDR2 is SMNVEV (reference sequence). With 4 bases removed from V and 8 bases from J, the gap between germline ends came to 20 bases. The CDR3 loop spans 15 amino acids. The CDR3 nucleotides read TGTGCCAGCAGTTCCCCTGGGACCCTCACGGGCGGCTACACCTTC. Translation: CASSSPGTLTGGYTF.

This chain's CDR3 is CASSSRWGREDEQFF. CDR3 DNA: TGCGCCAGCAGCTCCCGATGGGGGCGGGAGGACGAGCAGTTCTTC. The V gene is TRBV4-1, the J gene TRBJ2-1; 8 nucleotides align to TRBD2. In germline, CDR1 is MGHRA, CDR2 YSYEKL. The CDR3 contains 15 residues. With 5 bases clipped from V and 10 bases from J, the junction kept 13 bases outside the gene matches.

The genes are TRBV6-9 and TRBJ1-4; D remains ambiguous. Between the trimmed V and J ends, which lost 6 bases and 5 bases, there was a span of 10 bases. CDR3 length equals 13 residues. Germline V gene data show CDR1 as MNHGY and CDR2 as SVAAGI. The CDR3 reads CASRLLWNEKLFF. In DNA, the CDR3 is TGTGCCAGCAGATTGCTCTGGAATGAAAAACTGTTTTTT.

The CDR3 region is CASSIGTGLSYGYTF. The CDR3 nucleotides are TGCGCCAGCAGCATTGGGACAGGGTTATCCTATGGCTACACCTTC. The J gene is TRBJ1-2, the V gene TRBV5-1; TRBD1 aligns across 9 bases. CDR1 and CDR2 (germline): SGHRS, YFSETQ. The CDR3 is made up of 15 amino acids. Trimming at V came to 4 bases and at J to 4 bases, leaving 8 bases not matched to a gene.

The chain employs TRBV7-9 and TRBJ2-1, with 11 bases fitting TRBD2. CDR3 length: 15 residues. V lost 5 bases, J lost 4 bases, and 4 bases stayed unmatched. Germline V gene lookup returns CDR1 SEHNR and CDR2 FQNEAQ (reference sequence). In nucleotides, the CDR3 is TGTGCCAGCAGCCTGGGACTAGCGGATTACAATGAGCAGTTCTTC. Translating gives CASSLGLADYNEQFF.

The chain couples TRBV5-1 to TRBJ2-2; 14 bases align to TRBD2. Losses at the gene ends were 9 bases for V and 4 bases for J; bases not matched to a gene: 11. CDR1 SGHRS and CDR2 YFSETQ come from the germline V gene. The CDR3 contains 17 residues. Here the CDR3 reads CATTGLAGDSGTGELFF. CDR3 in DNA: TGCGCCACTACGGGACTAGCGGGGGACTCGGGCACCGGGGAGCTGTTTTTT.

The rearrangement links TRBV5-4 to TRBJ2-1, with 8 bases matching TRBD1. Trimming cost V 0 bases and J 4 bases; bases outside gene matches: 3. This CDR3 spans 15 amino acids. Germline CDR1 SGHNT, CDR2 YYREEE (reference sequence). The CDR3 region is CASSLGDRYYNEQFF. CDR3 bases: TGTGCCAGCAGCTTGGGGGACAGGTATTACAATGAGCAGTTCTTC.

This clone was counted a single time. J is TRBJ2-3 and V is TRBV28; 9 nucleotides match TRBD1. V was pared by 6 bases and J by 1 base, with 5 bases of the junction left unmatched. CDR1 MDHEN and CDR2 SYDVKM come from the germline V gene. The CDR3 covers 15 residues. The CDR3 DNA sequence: TGTGCCAGCAGACCGACAGGGGGGGGCACAGATACGCAGTATTTT. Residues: CASRPTGGGTDTQYF.

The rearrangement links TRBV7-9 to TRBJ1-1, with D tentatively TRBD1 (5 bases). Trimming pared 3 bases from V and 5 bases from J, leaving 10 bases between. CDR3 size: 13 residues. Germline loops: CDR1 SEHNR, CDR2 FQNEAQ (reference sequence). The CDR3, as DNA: TGTGCCAGCAGCTTTGGAGGGACGACTGAAGCTTTCTTT. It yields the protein CASSFGGTTEAFF.

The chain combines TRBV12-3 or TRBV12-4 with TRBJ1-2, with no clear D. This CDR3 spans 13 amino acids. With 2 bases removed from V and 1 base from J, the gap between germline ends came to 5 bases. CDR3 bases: TGTGCCAGCAGTTTAAACAGTAACTATGGCTACACCTTC. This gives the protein CASSLNSNYGYTF.

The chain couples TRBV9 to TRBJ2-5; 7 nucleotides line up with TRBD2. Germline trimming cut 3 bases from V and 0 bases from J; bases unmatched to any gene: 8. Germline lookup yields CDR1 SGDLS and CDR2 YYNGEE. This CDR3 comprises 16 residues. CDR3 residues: CASSAGTTLYQETQYF. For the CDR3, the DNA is TGTGCCAGCAGCGCCGGGACTACCCTATACCAAGAGACCCAGTACTTC.

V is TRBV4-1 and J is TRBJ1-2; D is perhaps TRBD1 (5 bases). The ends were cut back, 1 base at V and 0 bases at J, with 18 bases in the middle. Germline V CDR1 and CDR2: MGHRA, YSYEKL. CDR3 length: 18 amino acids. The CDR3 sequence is CASSQVSGRAEANYGYTF. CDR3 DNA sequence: TGCGCCAGCAGCCAAGTATCAGGGAGGGCAGAGGCTAACTATGGCTACACCTTC.

The CDR3 is CASSLDGPRFTEAFF. The CDR3 DNA reads TGTGCCAGCAGCTTGGATGGTCCCCGGTTTACTGAAGCTTTCTTT. The chain is built from TRBV5-4 and TRBJ1-1; D unresolved. CDR3 length equals 15 residues. The germline V gene encodes CDR1 SGHNT and CDR2 YYREEE (reference sequence). V shed 0 bases and J shed 5 bases, with 14 bases lying between them.

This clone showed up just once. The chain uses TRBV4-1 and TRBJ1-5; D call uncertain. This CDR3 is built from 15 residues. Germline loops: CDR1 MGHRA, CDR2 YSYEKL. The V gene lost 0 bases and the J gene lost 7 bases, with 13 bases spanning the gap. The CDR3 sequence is CASSQEREVNQPQHF. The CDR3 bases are TGCGCCAGCAGCCAAGAGCGCGAGGTTAACCAGCCCCAGCATTTT.

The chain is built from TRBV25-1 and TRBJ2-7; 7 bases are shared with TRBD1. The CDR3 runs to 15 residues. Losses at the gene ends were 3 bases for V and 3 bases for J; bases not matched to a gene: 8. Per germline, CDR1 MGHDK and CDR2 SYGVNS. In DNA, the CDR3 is TGTGCCAGCAGTGACTACGACAGGGCCCGCTACGAGCAGTACTTC. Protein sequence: CASSDYDRARYEQYF.

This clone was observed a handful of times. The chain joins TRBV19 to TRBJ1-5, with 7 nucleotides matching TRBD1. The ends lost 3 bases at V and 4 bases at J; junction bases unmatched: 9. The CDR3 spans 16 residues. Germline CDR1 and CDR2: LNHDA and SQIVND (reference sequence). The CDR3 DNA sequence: TGTGCCAGTAGTATTGGCCCAACAGGGGCGAATCAGCCCCAGCATTTT. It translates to CASSIGPTGANQPQHF.

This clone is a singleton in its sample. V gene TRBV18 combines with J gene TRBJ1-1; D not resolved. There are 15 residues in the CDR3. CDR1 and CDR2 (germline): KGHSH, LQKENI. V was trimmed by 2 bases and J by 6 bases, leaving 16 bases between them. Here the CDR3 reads CASSPSRVYGAEAFF. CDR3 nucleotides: TGTGCCAGCTCACCATCGAGGGTCTACGGGGCTGAAGCTTTCTTT.

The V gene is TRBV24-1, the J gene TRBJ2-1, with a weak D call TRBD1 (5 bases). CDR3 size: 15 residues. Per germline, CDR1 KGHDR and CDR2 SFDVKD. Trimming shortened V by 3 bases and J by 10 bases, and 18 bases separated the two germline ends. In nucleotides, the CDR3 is TGTGCCACCAGTGATGATTCCACCCAGGGCGGCGAGCAGTTCTTC. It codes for CATSDDSTQGGEQFF.

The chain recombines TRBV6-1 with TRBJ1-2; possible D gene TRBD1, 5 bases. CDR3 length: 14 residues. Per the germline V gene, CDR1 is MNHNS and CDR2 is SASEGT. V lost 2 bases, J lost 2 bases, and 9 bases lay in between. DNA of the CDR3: TGTGCCAGCAGTGAAAGGGACGGGAACTATGGCTACACCTTC. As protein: CASSERDGNYGYTF.

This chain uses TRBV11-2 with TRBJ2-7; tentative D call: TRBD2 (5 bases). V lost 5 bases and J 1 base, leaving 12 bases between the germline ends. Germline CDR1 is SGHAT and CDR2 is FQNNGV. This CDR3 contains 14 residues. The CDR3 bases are TGTGCCAGCAGCCCGGATCCGGGGTCCTACGAGCAGTACGTC. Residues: CASSPDPGSYEQYV.

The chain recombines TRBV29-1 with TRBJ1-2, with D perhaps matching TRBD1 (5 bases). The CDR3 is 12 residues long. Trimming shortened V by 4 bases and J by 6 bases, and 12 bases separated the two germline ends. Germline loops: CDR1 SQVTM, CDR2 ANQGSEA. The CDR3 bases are TGCAGCGTTGCGGGGGGAAAGGATGGCTACACCTTC. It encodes CSVAGGKDGYTF.